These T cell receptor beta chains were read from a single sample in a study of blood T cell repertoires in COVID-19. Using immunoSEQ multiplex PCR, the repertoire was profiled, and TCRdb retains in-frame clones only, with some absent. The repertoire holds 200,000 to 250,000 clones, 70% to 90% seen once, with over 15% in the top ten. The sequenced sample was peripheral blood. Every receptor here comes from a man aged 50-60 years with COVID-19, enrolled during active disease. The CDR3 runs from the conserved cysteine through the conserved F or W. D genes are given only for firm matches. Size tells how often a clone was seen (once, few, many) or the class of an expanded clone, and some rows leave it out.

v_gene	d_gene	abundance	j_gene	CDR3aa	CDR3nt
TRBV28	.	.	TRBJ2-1	CASDSRGGFYNEQFF	TGTGCCAGCGACTCGAGGGGGGGGTTCTACAATGAGCAGTTCTTC
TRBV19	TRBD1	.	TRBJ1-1	CASSIRGAWTEAFF	TGTGCCAGTAGTATCAGGGGGGCATGGACTGAAGCTTTCTTT
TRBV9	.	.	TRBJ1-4	CASSPFGEKGEKLFF	TGTGCCAGCAGCCCATTCGGGGAGAAGGGTGAAAAACTGTTTTTT
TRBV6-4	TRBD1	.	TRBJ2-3	CASSDSQGADTQYF	TGTGCCAGCAGTGACTCTCAGGGGGCAGATACGCAGTATTTT
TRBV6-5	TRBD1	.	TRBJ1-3	CASSRDSGSGNTIYF	TGTGCCAGCAGTAGGGACAGTGGGTCTGGAAACACCATATATTTT
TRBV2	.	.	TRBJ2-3	CASSVLGSGSTDTQYF	TGTGCCAGCAGTGTCCTGGGTAGCGGCAGCACAGATACGCAGTATTTT
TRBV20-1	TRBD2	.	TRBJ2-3	CSASDPIPGGREGADTQYF	TGCAGTGCTAGTGATCCTATACCGGGAGGGCGCGAAGGGGCAGATACGCAGTATTTT
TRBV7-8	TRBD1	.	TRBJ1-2	CASSLYSMVGQPNYGYTF	TGTGCCAGCAGCTTATATTCCATGGTGGGACAGCCTAACTATGGCTACACCTTC
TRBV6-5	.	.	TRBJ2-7	CASRQSGEQYF	TGTGCCAGCAGACAGTCGGGAGAGCAGTACTTC
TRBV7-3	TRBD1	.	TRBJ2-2	CASSLNNRQGKTGELFF	TGTGCCAGCAGCTTGAATAACAGACAGGGAAAAACCGGGGAGCTGTTTTTT
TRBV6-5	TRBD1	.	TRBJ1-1	CASSPRTGNTEAFF	TGTGCCAGCAGTCCACGGACAGGGAACACTGAAGCTTTCTTT
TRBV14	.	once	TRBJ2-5	CASSSQETQYF	TGTGCCAGCAGCTCTCAAGAGACCCAGTACTTC
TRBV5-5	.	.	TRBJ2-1	CASSLDALYNEQFF	TGTGCCAGCAGCTTGGACGCGCTCTACAATGAGCAGTTCTTC
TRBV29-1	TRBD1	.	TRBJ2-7	CSVDLIGTGEQYF	TGCAGCGTTGACTTAATTGGGACAGGAGAGCAGTACTTC
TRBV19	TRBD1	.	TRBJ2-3	CASSFFGQDTDTQYF	TGTGCCAGTAGTTTTTTCGGACAGGACACAGATACGCAGTATTTT
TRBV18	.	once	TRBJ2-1	CASSPKHGPDSFEQFF	TGTGCCAGCTCACCAAAACACGGACCAGACAGTTTTGAGCAGTTCTTC
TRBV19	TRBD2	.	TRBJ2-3	CASSITSGPTDTQYF	TGTGCCAGTAGTATTACTAGCGGCCCCACAGATACGCAGTATTTT
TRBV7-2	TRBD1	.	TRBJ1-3	CASVSLGQYPGTIYF	TGTGCCAGCGTCTCCTTGGGACAGTACCCAGGCACCATATATTTT
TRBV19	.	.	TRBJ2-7	CASSILAGRGRTTNYEQYF	TGTGCCAGTAGTATATTGGCTGGCAGGGGTCGAACAACCAACTACGAGCAGTACTTC
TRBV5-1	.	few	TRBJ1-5	CASSLDGQLHQPQHF	TGCGCCAGCAGCTTGGATGGACAGCTCCATCAGCCCCAGCATTTT
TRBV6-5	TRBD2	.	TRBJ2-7	CASSHTSGSYEQYF	TGTGCCAGCAGCCATACTAGCGGGAGCTACGAGCAGTACTTC
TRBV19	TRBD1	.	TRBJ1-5	CATGTGQPQHF	TGTGCCACCGGGACAGGTCAGCCCCAGCATTTT
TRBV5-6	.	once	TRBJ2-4	CASSLERVGGIQYF	TGTGCCAGCAGCTTGGAAAGGGTTGGAGGCATTCAGTACTTC